This TCR beta chain stems from a study of type 1 and type 2 diabetes patients. Across the whole study: Across the study, about 19,000,000 paired-end reads were produced.

The CDR3 extends over 16 amino acids. The germline CDR1 and CDR2 sequences are SGHRS and YFSETQ. Trimming took off 2 bases at V and 2 bases at J, with 15 bases between the two ends. Roughly 9.8 milliliters of peripheral blood were collected from each participant. Genomic DNA was the PCR template. The TCR beta CDR3 region was amplified using 30 forward and 13 reverse primers. TCRdb analysed the multiplex PCR reads with MiXCR anew, one entry per CDR3 protein. The repertoire includes some 250,000 distinct CDR3 sequences, roughly 48% of them detected once, and 12% to 15% sits in the top ten. The sequence derives from a man between 18 and 35 years old with type 2 diabetes. The sequenced material came from peripheral blood mononuclear cells (PBMCs). The chain is built from TRBV5-1 and TRBJ2-3, with D possibly TRBD2 on 6 matching bases. The CDR3 loop is CASSLRWRGDTDTQYF. The DNA of the CDR3 is TGCGCCAGCAGCTTAAGATGGCGGGGTGACACAGATACGCAGTATTTT. The full variable domain, its missing parts supplied by reference TRBV5-1 and TRBJ2-3, is KAGVTQTPRYLIKTRGQQVTLSCSPISGHRSVSWYQQTPGQGLQFLFEYFSETQRNKGNFPGRFSGRQFSNSRSEMNVSTLELGDSALYLCASSLRWRGDTDTQYFGPGTRLTVL.